These 2 T cell receptor beta chains came from one sample sequenced in a study of CD8 T cells in Susac syndrome. After extraction with the RNeasy kit, about 0.45 to 1 ug of the RNA was reverse transcribed using random hexamers. MiXCR, run by TCRdb on the immunoSEQ multiplex PCR reads, gives a single entry per CDR3 protein. The top ten hold less than 0.08% of the sample, which has 250,000 to 350,000 distinct CDR3 sequences, about 91% seen once. Sequencing used CD4+ T cells from PBMCs. The source of these receptors is a human donor with multiple sclerosis.

This clonotype has a handful of counts. The chain combines TRBV6-1 with TRBJ1-6; 8 positions agree with TRBD1. The CDR3 contains 16 residues. Germline V lookup: CDR1 MNHNS, CDR2 SASEGT. V trimming: 6 bases; J trimming: 5 bases; junction bases outside the gene matches: 9. CDR3 DNA: TGTGCCAGCAGACCCCGGACAGGGTGGAATAATTCACCCCTCCACTTT. It translates to CASRPRTGWNNSPLHF.

The genes are TRBV5-8 and TRBJ1-1, with 9 bases lining up with TRBD1. The trim removed 0 bases at V and 5 bases at J, leaving 11 bases unmatched. The CDR3 has 17 residues. The germline V gene encodes CDR1 SGHTS and CDR2 YDEGEE. The CDR3 DNA is TGTGCCAGCAGCTTGGACCTACAGGGGGCGCGTGGAACTGAAGCTTTCTTT. Translated: CASSLDLQGARGTEAFF.